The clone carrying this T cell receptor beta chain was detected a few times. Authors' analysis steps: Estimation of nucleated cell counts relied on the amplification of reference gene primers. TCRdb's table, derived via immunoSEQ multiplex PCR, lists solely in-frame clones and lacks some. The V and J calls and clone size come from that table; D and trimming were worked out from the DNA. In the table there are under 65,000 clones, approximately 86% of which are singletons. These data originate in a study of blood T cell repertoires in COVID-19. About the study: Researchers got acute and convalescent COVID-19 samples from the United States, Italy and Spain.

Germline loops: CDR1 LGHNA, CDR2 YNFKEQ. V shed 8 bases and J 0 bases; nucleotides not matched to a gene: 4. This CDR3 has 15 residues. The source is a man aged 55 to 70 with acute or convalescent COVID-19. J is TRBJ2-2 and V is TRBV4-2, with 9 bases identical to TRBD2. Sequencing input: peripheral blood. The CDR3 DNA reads TGTGCCAGCGGATCTAGCGGGGCGAACACCGGGGAGCTGTTTTTT. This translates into CASGSSGANTGELFF.